These 22 T cell receptor beta chains were sequenced from one sample in a study of control samples from healthy donors and cancer patients. The protocol was immunoSEQ multiplex PCR, while the TCRdb copy is restricted to in-frame clones and leaves out a portion. The sample lists 210,000 or so clones, around 93% seen once, with around 1.9% in the top ten. The sequencing sample was made of blood. These receptors came from a man under 40 in good health.

The rearrangement links TRBV5-1 to TRBJ2-1; a possible D gene is TRBD1 (6 bases). The CDR3 runs to 17 residues. V lost 0 bases and J 7 bases, leaving 20 bases between the germline ends. CDR1 and CDR2 (germline): SGHRS, YFSETQ. The CDR3 DNA reads TGCGCCAGCAGCTTGGTTAGTGTGTCCAGGGGTGGGAATGAGCAGTTCTTC. This gives the protein CASSLVSVSRGGNEQFF.

The V gene is TRBV13, the J gene TRBJ2-3, with a tentative D call TRBD2 (6 bases). Germline CDR1 PRHDT, CDR2 FYEKMQ (reference sequence). The CDR3 spans 15 residues. Deletions cut 5 bases from V and 2 bases from J, with 14 bases between. For the CDR3, the DNA is TGTGCCAGCAGCGCGACGGGACTTACCACAGATACGCAGTATTTT. Protein sequence: CASSATGLTTDTQYF.

This rearrangement joins TRBV10-1 to TRBJ2-7; TRBD2 agrees at 11 bases. V shed 0 bases and J 2 bases; nucleotides not matched to a gene: 3. The CDR3 covers 16 residues. CDR1 and CDR2 from the germline V gene are WNHNN and SYGVQD (reference sequence). CDR3 nucleotides: TGCGCCAGCAGTGAGTCACCGACTAGCGGGGCCTACGAGCAGTACTTC. This encodes CASSESPTSGAYEQYF.

The rearrangement uses TRBV7-9 and TRBJ1-2; TRBD1 is a possible D gene (5 bases). V gave up 5 bases and J gave up 3 bases, with 22 bases separating them. Germline CDR1 reads SEHNR; CDR2 reads FQNEAQ (reference sequence). This CDR3 is 17 amino acids long. This CDR3 reads CASSSTELGVQDYGYTF. The CDR3 DNA sequence: TGTGCCAGCAGCAGTACGGAACTGGGGGTTCAAGACTATGGCTACACCTTC. The variable domain in full, completed from reference TRBV7-9 and TRBJ1-2, reads DTGVSQNPRHKITKRGQNVTFRCDPISEHNRLYWYRQTLGQGPEFLTYFQNEAQLEKSRLLSDRFSAERPKGSFSTLEIQRTEQGDSAMYLCASSSTELGVQDYGYTFGSGTRLTVV.

The gene calls are TRBV5-1 and TRBJ2-4; D ambiguous. Trimming shortened V by 1 base and J by 2 bases, and 4 bases separated the two germline ends. The CDR3 runs 13 residues. Germline assignment: CDR1 SGHRS and CDR2 YFSETQ. The CDR3 coding sequence is TGCGCCAGCAGCTTGCGGACCAAAAACATTCAGTACTTC. It yields the protein CASSLRTKNIQYF.

This clone was counted only a few times. V is TRBV6-4 and J is TRBJ1-6; D gene ambiguous. V lost 5 bases and J 8 bases, leaving 16 bases between the germline ends. CDR1 MRHNA and CDR2 SNTAGT come from the germline V gene. The CDR3 sequence is 15 residues long. The CDR3: CASSYPGRLDSPLHF. As DNA, the CDR3 is TGTGCCAGCAGTTACCCCGGGCGTTTGGATTCACCCCTCCACTTT.

V usage is TRBV15 and J usage is TRBJ2-3, with TRBD1 as a possible D gene (5 bases). V lost 11 bases to trimming and J lost 5 bases, with 14 bases between them. The CDR3 is 12 amino acids. The V gene's germline CDR1 is LNHNV and CDR2 YYDKDF (reference sequence). CDR3 in DNA: TGTGCCTCCTCGTCCCAGGGAGATACGCAGTATTTT. This sequence encodes CASSSQGDTQYF.

The chain recombines TRBV9 with TRBJ2-2; 7 bases fit TRBD2. CDR3 length equals 14 residues. Trimming took 7 bases from V and 5 from J; bases not matched to a gene: 8. Germline V CDR1 and CDR2: SGDLS, YYNGEE. The CDR3 DNA sequence: TGTGCCAGCGCCGGGACTACGAGGACCGGGGAGCTGTTTTTT. It translates to CASAGTTRTGELFF.

The CDR3 bases are TGTGCCAGCACCCTTACGGCTAGCGGGGTTCAGTACACAGATACGCAGTATTTT. It translates to CASTLTASGVQYTDTQYF. The V gene is TRBV7-6, the J gene TRBJ2-3, with 9 bases matching TRBD2. V was pared by 7 bases and J by 2 bases, with 16 bases of the junction left unmatched. The germline gives CDR1 SGHVS, CDR2 FNYEAQ. There are 18 residues in the CDR3.

The chain links TRBV2 to TRBJ1-6; the D gene is possibly TRBD1 (5 bases). V was trimmed by 6 bases and J by 9 bases, leaving 18 bases between them. The CDR3 spans 15 residues. Germline loops: CDR1 SNHLY, CDR2 FYNNEI. The CDR3: CASRSSGARVSPLHF. In nucleotides, the CDR3 is TGTGCCAGCAGGAGCTCTGGAGCCAGGGTTTCACCCCTCCACTTT.

To note about this clone: Other DNA sequences in the same sample also yield this CDR3. The chain combines TRBV5-6 with TRBJ2-7; 11 bases are a match to TRBD1. V trimming: 4 bases; J trimming: 4 bases; junction bases outside the gene matches: 4. Germline lookup yields CDR1 SGHDT and CDR2 YYEEEE. The CDR3 covers 14 residues. The CDR3 bases are TGTGCCAGCAGCCCCGGGACAGGGGGATACGAGCAGTACTTC. This encodes CASSPGTGGYEQYF.

As for this clone: The same CDR3 can be traced to other DNA sequences in this sample. The rearrangement links TRBV30 to TRBJ1-3; unclear D gene. This CDR3 contains 14 residues. V dropped 3 bases and J dropped 0 bases, with 9 bases sitting between them. Looked up from germline, CDR1 is GTSNPN and CDR2 is SVGIG (reference sequence). CDR3 bases: TGTGCCTGGAGCGGAACGGTCTCTGGAAACACCATATATTTT. This encodes CAWSGTVSGNTIYF. Based on the CDR3 plus reference TRBV30 and TRBJ1-3, the full variable domain is SQTIHQWPATLVQPVGSPLSLECTVEGTSNPNLYWYRQAAGRGLQLLFYSVGIGQISSEVPQNLSASRPQDRQFILSSKKLLLSDSGFYLCAWSGTVSGNTIYFGEGSWLTVV.

The J gene is TRBJ2-3, the V gene TRBV15; maybe TRBD2 (6 bases). CDR1 and CDR2 (germline): LNHNV, YYDKDF (reference sequence). V lost 5 bases and J lost 0, with 21 bases in between. The CDR3 sequence is 18 residues long. This CDR3 is CATSFWGVLGESTDTQYF. The DNA of the CDR3 is TGTGCCACCAGCTTTTGGGGGGTTTTAGGCGAGAGCACAGATACGCAGTATTTT.

The gene calls are TRBV7-8 and TRBJ2-2, with D tentatively TRBD1 or TRBD2 (6 bases each). The CDR3 is 16 residues long. V was pared by 5 bases and J by 5 bases, with 18 bases between. CDR1 SGHVS and CDR2 FQNEAQ come from the germline V gene. CDR3 nucleotides: TGTGCCAGCAGCGAGGGGGGACAAAGAAGGACCGGGGAGCTGTTTTTT. This encodes CASSEGGQRRTGELFF.

The V and J genes are TRBV28 and TRBJ2-7; 10 bases fit TRBD1. The J segment lost 5 bases and the V segment lost 5 bases, leaving 3 bases of the junction unmatched. From germline, CDR1 is MDHEN and CDR2 SYDVKM. CDR3 length: 13 residues. The CDR3: CASSDRGLNEQYF. CDR3 nucleotides: TGTGCCAGCAGTGACAGGGGGCTGAACGAGCAGTACTTC. Looking up the rest from reference TRBV28 and TRBJ2-7 gives the full variable domain: DVKVTQSSRYLVKRTGEKVFLECVQDMDHENMFWYRQDPGLGLRLIYFSYDVKMKEKGDIPEGYSVSREKKERFSLILESASTNQTSMYLCASSDRGLNEQYFGPGTRLTVT.

The count of this clone is one. CDR3 sequence reads: CASSLFPRVGDSPLHF. For the CDR3, the DNA is TGTGCCAGCAGTTTATTTCCCAGGGTAGGGGATTCACCCCTCCACTTT. The chain combines TRBV27 with TRBJ1-6; D perhaps matches TRBD1 (5 bases). Germline V CDR1 and CDR2: MNHEY, SMNVEV (reference sequence). The CDR3 is 16 amino acids. V was pared by 1 base and J by 8 bases, with 15 bases between.

J is TRBJ2-5 and V is TRBV4-1; 8 nucleotides line up with TRBD1. V was clipped by 3 bases and J by 5 bases; unmatched bases: 5. CDR1 is MGHRA, CDR2 YSYEKL, per germline. CDR3 length equals 14 residues. CDR3 DNA: TGCGCCAGCAGCCACAACAGGGGGATCGAGACCCAGTACTTC. Translated: CASSHNRGIETQYF.

The chain employs TRBV14 and TRBJ2-7; D gene ambiguous. Trimming left V 6 bases short and J 2 bases short, with 11 bases between. CDR1 is SGHDN and CDR2 is FVKESK in the germline V gene. The CDR3 runs 13 residues. The CDR3 sequence is CASSLSPPYEQYF. The CDR3 DNA reads TGTGCCAGCAGTTTGTCCCCTCCCTACGAGCAGTACTTC. The full variable domain, completed using reference TRBV14 and TRBJ2-7, is EAGVTQFPSHSVIEKGQTVTLRCDPISGHDNLYWYRRVMGKEIKFLLHFVKESKQDESGMPNNRFLAERTGGTYSTLKVQPAELEDSGVYFCASSLSPPYEQYFGPGTRLTVT.

This chain links TRBV7-2 with TRBJ2-1; TRBD1 aligns across 9 bases. This CDR3 region has 14 residues. V trimming: 4 bases; J trimming: 8 bases; junction bases outside the gene matches: 6. Germline lookup yields CDR1 SGHTA and CDR2 FQGNSA. The CDR3 here is CASSYRQGGHEQFF. Here the CDR3 DNA reads TGTGCCAGCAGCTATAGACAGGGGGGGCATGAGCAGTTCTTC.

The chain employs TRBV6-5 and TRBJ1-2, with TRBD1 as a possible D gene (6 bases). Trimming took 8 bases from V and 4 from J, leaving 14 bases between them. CDR1 is MNHEY and CDR2 is SVGAGI in the germline V gene. This CDR3 spans 13 amino acids. The DNA of the CDR3 is TGTGCCAGCGGCGAACAGGGAGCCTATGGCTACACCTTC. It codes for CASGEQGAYGYTF.

Here the CDR3 reads CASSYSTSATNEKLFF. CDR3 in DNA: TGTGCCAGCAGTTACTCGACAAGTGCAACTAATGAAAAACTGTTTTTT. The chain joins TRBV6-5 to TRBJ1-4; the D is unclear. Germline V lookup: CDR1 MNHEY, CDR2 SVGAGI. This CDR3 is built from 16 residues. Trimming took 0 bases from V and 0 from J, leaving 8 bases between them.

The chain recombines TRBV6-4 with TRBJ2-1, with a possible D match to TRBD1 (6 bases). The CDR3 runs 13 residues. Trimming took off 5 bases at V and 10 bases at J, with 15 bases between the two ends. Germline assignment: CDR1 MRHNA and CDR2 SNTAGT. DNA of the CDR3: TGTGCCAGCAGTATTATGTCAGGGGACGAGCAGTTCTTC. Amino acids: CASSIMSGDEQFF.